One sample yielded the 6 T cell receptor beta chains listed below, sequenced in a study of identical twins. MiXCR, run by TCRdb on the 5' RACE reads, gives a single entry per CDR3 protein. The sample has 450,000 or so distinct CDR3 sequences; around 14% are singletons. These data also featured in a second study, about yellow fever vaccine responses in identical twins.

Sequenced input: CD4+ T cells sorted from blood. All receptors derive from a woman aged 18-30 years in good health.

The rearrangement joins TRBV29-1 to TRBJ2-5; a weak D match, TRBD1 (6 bases). Germline V gene sequence: CDR1 SQVTM, CDR2 ANQGSEA. Between the trimmed V and J ends, which lost 7 bases and 5 bases, there was a span of 17 bases. The CDR3 totals 13 residues. The CDR3 spells CSGGQLEGETQYF. DNA for the CDR3: TGCAGCGGTGGACAGCTTGAGGGGGAGACCCAGTACTTC.

This clonotype was picked up many times. The chain recombines TRBV15 with TRBJ2-7; a possible D gene is TRBD1 (6 bases). CDR3 size: 15 residues. The V and J ends lost 5 bases and 2 bases respectively, with 16 bases between them. Germline V gene data show CDR1 as LNHNV and CDR2 as YYDKDF (reference sequence). The CDR3 bases are TGTGCCACCAGCGAGGAGATTCAGGGGCCCTACGAGCAGTACTTC. It is translated as CATSEEIQGPYEQYF.

The chain is built from TRBV5-5 and TRBJ2-7; TRBD1 matches at 8 bases. The CDR3 has 14 amino acids. CDR1 is SGHKS, CDR2 YYEKEE, per germline (reference sequence). The V and J ends lost 0 bases and 3 bases, in that order; junction bases with no gene match: 2. CDR3 region: CASSLGTGNYEQYF. In DNA form, the CDR3 reads TGTGCCAGCAGCTTGGGGACAGGGAACTACGAGCAGTACTTC. Full variable domain (remainder filled in from reference TRBV5-5 and TRBJ2-7): DAGVTQSPTHLIKTRGQQVTLRCSPISGHKSVSWYQQVLGQGPQFIFQYYEKEERGRGNFPDRFSARQFPNYSSELNVNALLLGDSALYLCASSLGTGNYEQYFGPGTRLTVT.

This clonotype was counted at least ten times. The CDR3 DNA is TGTGCCAGCAGCTTACCCCAGCCCGGGGAGCTGTTTTTT. This translates into CASSLPQPGELFF. The gene calls are TRBV3-1 and TRBJ2-2; D is unresolved. The CDR3 is made up of 13 amino acids. Germline lookup yields CDR1 LGHDT and CDR2 YNNKEL (reference sequence). Trimming left V 5 bases short and J 6 bases short, with 10 bases between.

This clonotype was seen more than once but under ten times. The V gene is TRBV11-2, the J gene TRBJ2-3; 7 nucleotides line up with TRBD2. CDR1 is SGHAT, CDR2 FQNNGV, per germline. This CDR3 region has 15 residues. V shed 7 bases and J 6 bases; nucleotides not matched to a gene: 13. CDR3 in amino acids: CASTPGGAGGDTQYF. The DNA of the CDR3 is TGTGCCAGCACCCCTGGCGGGGCCGGGGGGGATACGCAGTATTTT.

The V call is TRBV30, the J call TRBJ2-7, with D possibly TRBD1 on 6 matching bases. Germline assignment: CDR1 GTSNPN and CDR2 SVGIG (reference sequence). The CDR3 contains 13 residues. Trimming removed 5 bases at V and 4 bases at J, with 15 bases between. CDR3 coding DNA: TGTGCCTGGGGGAAGGACAGTTCATACGAGCAGTACTTC. This sequence encodes CAWGKDSSYEQYF.